A single sample gave rise to the 12 T cell receptor beta chains below, sequenced in a study of Ad26.COV2.S vaccination and SARS-CoV-2 variants. The table came from immunoSEQ multiplex PCR; TCRdb's copy has only in-frame clones and leaves some out. The profile covers 300,000 to 400,000 clones, with around 87% appearing a single time and 3.4% taken by the ten largest. Treatment of the sample: roughly 19 received Ad26.COV2.S at low or high dose, single or two shots; about 5 received placebo; per-sample allocation not given. It was on day 63 after the first vaccine or placebo injection that samples were taken. Source: peripheral blood, taken in a trial of Ad26.COV2.S vaccine versus placebo. The origin of the receptors is a person between 18 and 65 years old who received the Ad26.COV2.S COVID-19 vaccine or a placebo.

The V call is TRBV6-7, the J call TRBJ2-5; D remains ambiguous. TRBV6-7 is given ORF status, its function remaining uncertain. V dropped 2 bases and J dropped 2 bases, with 15 bases sitting between them. CDR3 size: 16 residues. This CDR3 reads CASSYEGDNLQETQYF. The CDR3 bases are TGTGCCAGCAGTTACGAAGGCGATAACCTACAAGAGACCCAGTACTTC.

CDR3 loop: CASSRRGGHTTSYGYTF. CDR3 nucleotides: TGTGCCAGCAGCCGACGGGGGGGACATACGACAAGCTATGGCTACACCTTC. The chain employs TRBV6-2 or TRBV6-3 and TRBJ1-2; D might be TRBD1 (6 bases). The CDR3 is 17 amino acids. The ends were cut back, 6 bases at V and 4 bases at J, with 24 bases in the middle. Germline-derived CDR1 and CDR2 are MNHEY and SVGEGT.

V is TRBV5-1 and J is TRBJ1-2; D ambiguous. Trimming cost V 2 bases and J 0 bases, with 5 bases left between them. The CDR3 contains 13 residues. Looked up from germline, CDR1 is SGHRS and CDR2 is YFSETQ. The CDR3 sequence is CASSLQPNYGYTF. The CDR3 DNA reads as TGCGCCAGCAGCTTACAGCCTAACTATGGCTACACCTTC. Combining the CDR3 with reference TRBV5-1 and TRBJ1-2 gives the whole variable domain KAGVTQTPRYLIKTRGQQVTLSCSPISGHRSVSWYQQTPGQGLQFLFEYFSETQRNKGNFPGRFSGRQFSNSRSEMNVSTLELGDSALYLCASSLQPNYGYTFGSGTRLTVV.

V is TRBV7-9 and J is TRBJ2-1; TRBD2 aligns across 12 bases. The CDR3 covers 17 residues. The V gene's germline CDR1 is SEHNR and CDR2 FQNEAQ (reference sequence). V shed 2 bases, J shed 3 bases, and the junction held 5 bases outside the gene matches. The chain's CDR3 is CASSLSLAGGLYNEQFF. CDR3 DNA: TGTGCCAGCAGCTTATCCCTAGCGGGGGGGCTCTACAATGAGCAGTTCTTC.

A few counts support this clone. The CDR3 DNA is TGTGCCAGCAGTTCCCTCGGGACAGGGGCCTCCTATAATTCACCCCTCCACTTT. Protein product: CASSSLGTGASYNSPLHF. This sequence joins TRBV27 and TRBJ1-6; 10 bases are a match to TRBD1. V shed 4 bases and J 0 bases; nucleotides not matched to a gene: 6. Looked up from germline, CDR1 is MNHEY and CDR2 is SMNVEV (reference sequence). The CDR3 totals 18 residues.

The chain employs TRBV5-6 and TRBJ2-6, with 7 nucleotides matching TRBD2. This CDR3 region has 16 residues. Germline CDR1 SGHDT, CDR2 YYEEEE. After removal of 4 bases from V and 1 base from J, the junction contained 5 bases not matched to a gene. CDR3 in amino acids: CASSGLGGSGANVLTF. The DNA of the CDR3 is TGTGCCAGCAGCGGACTAGGAGGATCTGGGGCCAACGTCCTGACTTTC.

The J gene is TRBJ1-1, the V gene TRBV2; no reliable D call. Germline CDR1 is SNHLY and CDR2 is FYNNEI. Trimming cost V 2 bases and J 2 bases, with 15 bases left between them. The CDR3 runs 16 residues. DNA for the CDR3: TGTGCCAGCAGTGAATTTTTTGTCGGAATAAACACTGAAGCTTTCTTT. Translated, it gives CASSEFFVGINTEAFF.

The gene calls are TRBV13 and TRBJ1-1; TRBD1 matches at 10 bases. This CDR3 contains 16 residues. V trimming: 5 bases; J trimming: 5 bases; junction bases outside the gene matches: 11. Germline CDR1 and CDR2: PRHDT and FYEKMQ (reference sequence). CDR3 loop: CASSPRDRDRGTEAFF. The DNA for the CDR3 is TGTGCCAGCAGCCCCCGGGACAGGGACAGGGGTACTGAAGCTTTCTTT.

This clone came up a few times. This chain connects TRBV7-2 to TRBJ2-3, with a tentative D call TRBD2 (7 bases). Germline assignment: CDR1 SGHTA and CDR2 FQGNSA. Trimming removed 0 bases at V and 5 bases at J, with 15 bases between. This CDR3 contains 16 residues. CDR3 loop: CASSLAGGGRRDTQYF. In DNA form, the CDR3 reads TGTGCCAGCAGCTTAGCGGGAGGGGGGCGGAGAGATACGCAGTATTTT.

The rearrangement links TRBV5-1 to TRBJ2-2, with D unclear. The V and J ends lost 1 base and 3 bases respectively, with 10 bases between them. The length of the CDR3 is 15 residues. Germline values: CDR1 SGHRS, CDR2 YFSETQ. The CDR3 sequence is CASSLMDGDTGELFF. CDR3 DNA sequence: TGCGCCAGCAGCTTGATGGATGGGGACACCGGGGAGCTGTTTTTT. Filled out from reference TRBV5-1 and TRBJ2-2, the complete variable domain reads KAGVTQTPRYLIKTRGQQVTLSCSPISGHRSVSWYQQTPGQGLQFLFEYFSETQRNKGNFPGRFSGRQFSNSRSEMNVSTLELGDSALYLCASSLMDGDTGELFFGEGSRLTVL.

The chain's CDR3 is CAISEPPEGYEQFF. The CDR3 DNA reads TGTGCCATCAGTGAGCCACCCGAGGGGTATGAGCAGTTCTTC. The genes are TRBV10-3 and TRBJ2-1; D could derive from TRBD1 or TRBD2 (5 bases each). CDR3 length: 14 amino acids. V was trimmed by 2 bases and J by 8 bases, leaving 13 bases between them. From germline, CDR1 is ENHRY and CDR2 SYGVKD.

This sequence joins TRBV2 and TRBJ1-1, with D possibly matching TRBD1 (6 bases). V shed 7 bases and J shed 1 base, with 10 bases lying between them. Germline V gene sequence: CDR1 SNHLY, CDR2 FYNNEI. The length of the CDR3 is 13 residues. The CDR3 region is CASIPRGNTEAFF. In nucleotides, the CDR3 is TGTGCCAGCATCCCCAGGGGGAACACTGAAGCTTTCTTT. The full variable domain, rest sourced from reference TRBV2 and TRBJ1-1, is EPEVTQTPSHQVTQMGQEVILRCVPISNHLYFYWYRQILGQKVEFLVSFYNNEISEKSEIFDDQFSVERPDGSNFTLKIRSTKLEDSAMYFCASIPRGNTEAFFGQGTRLTVV.